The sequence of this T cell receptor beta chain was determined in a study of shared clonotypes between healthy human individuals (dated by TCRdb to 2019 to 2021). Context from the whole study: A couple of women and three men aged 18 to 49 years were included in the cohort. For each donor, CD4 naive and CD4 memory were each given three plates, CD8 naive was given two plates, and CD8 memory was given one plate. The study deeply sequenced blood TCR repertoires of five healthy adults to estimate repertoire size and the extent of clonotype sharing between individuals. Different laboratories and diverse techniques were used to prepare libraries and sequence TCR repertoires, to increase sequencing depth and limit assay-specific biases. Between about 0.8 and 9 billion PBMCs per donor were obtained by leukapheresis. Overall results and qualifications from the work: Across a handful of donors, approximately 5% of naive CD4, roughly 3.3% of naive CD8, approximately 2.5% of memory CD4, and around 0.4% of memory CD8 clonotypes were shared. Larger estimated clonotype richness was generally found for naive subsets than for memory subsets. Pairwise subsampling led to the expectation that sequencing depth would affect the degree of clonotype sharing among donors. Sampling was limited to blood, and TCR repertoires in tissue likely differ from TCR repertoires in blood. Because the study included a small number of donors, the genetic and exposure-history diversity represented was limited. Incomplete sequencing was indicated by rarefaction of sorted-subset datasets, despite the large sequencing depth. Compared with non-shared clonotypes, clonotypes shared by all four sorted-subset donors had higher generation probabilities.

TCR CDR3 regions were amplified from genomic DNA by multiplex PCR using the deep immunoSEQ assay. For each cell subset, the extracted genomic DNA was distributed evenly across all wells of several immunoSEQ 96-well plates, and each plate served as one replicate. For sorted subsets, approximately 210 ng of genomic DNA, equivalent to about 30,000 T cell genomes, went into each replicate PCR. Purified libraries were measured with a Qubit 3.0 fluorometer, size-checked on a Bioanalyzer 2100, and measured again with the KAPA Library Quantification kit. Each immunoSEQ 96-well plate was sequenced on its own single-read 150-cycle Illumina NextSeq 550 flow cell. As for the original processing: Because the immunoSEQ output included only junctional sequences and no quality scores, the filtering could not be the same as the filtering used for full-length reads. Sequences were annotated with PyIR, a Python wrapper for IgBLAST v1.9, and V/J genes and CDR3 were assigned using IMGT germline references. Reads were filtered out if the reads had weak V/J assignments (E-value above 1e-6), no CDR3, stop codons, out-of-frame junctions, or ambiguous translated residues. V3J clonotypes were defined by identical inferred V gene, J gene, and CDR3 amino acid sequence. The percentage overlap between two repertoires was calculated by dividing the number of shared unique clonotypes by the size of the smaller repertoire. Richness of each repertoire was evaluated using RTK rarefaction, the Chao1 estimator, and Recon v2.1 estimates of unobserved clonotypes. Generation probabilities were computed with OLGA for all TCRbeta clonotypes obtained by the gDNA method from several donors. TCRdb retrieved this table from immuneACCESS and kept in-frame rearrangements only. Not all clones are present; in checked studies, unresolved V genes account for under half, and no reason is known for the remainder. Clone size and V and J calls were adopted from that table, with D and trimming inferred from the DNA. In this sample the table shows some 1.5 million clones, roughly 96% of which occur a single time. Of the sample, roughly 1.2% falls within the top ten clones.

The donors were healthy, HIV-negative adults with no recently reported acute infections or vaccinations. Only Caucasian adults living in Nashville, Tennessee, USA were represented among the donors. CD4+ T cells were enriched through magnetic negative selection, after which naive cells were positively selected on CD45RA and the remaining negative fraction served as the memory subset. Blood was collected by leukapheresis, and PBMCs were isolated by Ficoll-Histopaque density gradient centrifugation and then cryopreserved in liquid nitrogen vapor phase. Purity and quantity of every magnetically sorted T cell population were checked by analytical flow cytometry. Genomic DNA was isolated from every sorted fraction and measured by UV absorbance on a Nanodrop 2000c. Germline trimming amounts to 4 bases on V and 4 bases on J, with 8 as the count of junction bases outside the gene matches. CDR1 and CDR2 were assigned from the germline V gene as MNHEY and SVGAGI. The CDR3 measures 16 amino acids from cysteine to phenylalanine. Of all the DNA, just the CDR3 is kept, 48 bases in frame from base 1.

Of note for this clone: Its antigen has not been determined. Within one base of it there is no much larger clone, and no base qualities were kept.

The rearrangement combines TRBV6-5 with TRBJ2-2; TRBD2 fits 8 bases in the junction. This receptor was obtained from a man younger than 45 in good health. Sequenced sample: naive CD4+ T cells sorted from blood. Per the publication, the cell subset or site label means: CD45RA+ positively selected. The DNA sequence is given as TGTGCCAGCAGTTGGTCGGGAGGGAGTGGCACCGGGGAGCTGTTTTTT. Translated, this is CASSWSGGSGTGELFF.